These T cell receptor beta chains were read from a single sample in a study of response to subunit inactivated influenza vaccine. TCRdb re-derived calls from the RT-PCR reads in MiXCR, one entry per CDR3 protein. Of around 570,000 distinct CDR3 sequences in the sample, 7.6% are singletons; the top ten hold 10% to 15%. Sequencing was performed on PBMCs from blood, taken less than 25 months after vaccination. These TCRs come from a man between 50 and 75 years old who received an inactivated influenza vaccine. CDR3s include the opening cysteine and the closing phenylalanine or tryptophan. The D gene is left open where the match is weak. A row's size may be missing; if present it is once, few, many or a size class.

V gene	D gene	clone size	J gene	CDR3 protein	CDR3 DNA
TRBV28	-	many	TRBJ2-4	CASSRRYIQYF	TGTGCCAGCAGCCGCAGGTACATTCAGTACTTC
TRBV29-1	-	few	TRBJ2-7	CSVLLGYNEQYF	TGCAGCGTTCTCCTAGGTTACAACGAGCAGTACTTC
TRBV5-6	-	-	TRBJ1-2	CASSLGRAGTNYGYTF	TGTGCCAGCAGCTTGGGCCGTGCAGGGACTAACTATGGCTACACCTTC
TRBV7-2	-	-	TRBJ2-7	CASSPGREYSKQYF	TGTGCCAGCAGCCCCGGCCGGGAATACTCCAAGCAGTACTTC
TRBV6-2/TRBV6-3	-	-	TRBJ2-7	CASSPPRTEIYEQYF	TGTGCCAGCAGCCCCCCAAGGACAGAAATCTACGAGCAGTACTTC
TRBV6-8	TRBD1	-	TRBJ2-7	CANRPRDSSYEQYF	TGTGCCAACCGACCCCGGGACAGTTCCTACGAGCAGTACTTC
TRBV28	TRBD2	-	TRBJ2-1	CASIGQLADNEQFF	TGTGCCAGTATAGGGCAACTAGCGGACAATGAGCAGTTCTTC
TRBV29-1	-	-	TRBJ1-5	CSVVGVGNQPQHF	TGCAGCGTTGTGGGTGTGGGGAATCAGCCCCAGCATTTT
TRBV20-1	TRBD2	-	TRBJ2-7	CSAKTGASGWSYEQYF	TGCAGTGCTAAAACCGGGGCTAGCGGGTGGTCCTACGAGCAGTACTTC
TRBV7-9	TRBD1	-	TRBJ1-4	CASSTGQANEKLFF	TGTGCCAGCAGCACGGGACAGGCGAATGAAAAACTGTTTTTT
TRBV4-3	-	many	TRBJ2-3	CASSQDKGVIFTDTQYF	TGCGCCAGCAGCCAAGATAAGGGGGTGATTTTCACAGATACGCAGTATTTT
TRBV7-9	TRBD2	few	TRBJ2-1	CASSSIAGGEQFF	TGTGCCAGCAGTTCGATAGCGGGAGGTGAGCAGTTCTTC
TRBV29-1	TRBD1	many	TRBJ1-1	CSVADRGEAFF	TGCAGCGTTGCGGACAGGGGGGAAGCTTTCTTT
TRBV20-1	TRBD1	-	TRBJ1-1	CSARDRTYEAFF	TGCAGTGCTCGGGACAGGACCTATGAAGCTTTCTTT
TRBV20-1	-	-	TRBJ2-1	CSASTVRDPQAGRGFNEQFF	TGCAGTGCTAGTACTGTCCGCGATCCCCAGGCGGGCAGGGGTTTCAATGAGCAGTTCTTC
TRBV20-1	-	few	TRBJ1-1	CSALDRSDEAFF	TGCAGTGCCCTAGACAGAAGCGATGAAGCTTTCTTT
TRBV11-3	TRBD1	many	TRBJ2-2	CASSTRTGGTGELFF	TGTGCCAGCAGCACCCGGACAGGGGGCACCGGGGAGCTGTTTTTT
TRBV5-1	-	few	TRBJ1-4	CASSRQTNEKLFF	TGCGCCAGCAGCCGACAGACTAATGAAAAACTGTTTTTT
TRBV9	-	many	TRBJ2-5	CASSVGTTYQETQYF	TGTGCCAGCAGCGTAGGAACAACGTACCAAGAGACCCAGTACTTC
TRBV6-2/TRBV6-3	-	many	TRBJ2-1	CASRRTSYNEQFF	TGTGCCAGCAGGAGGACATCCTACAATGAGCAGTTCTTC
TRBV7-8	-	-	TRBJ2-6	CASSSAGDHVLTF	TGTGCCAGCAGCTCGGCAGGGGACCACGTCCTGACTTTC
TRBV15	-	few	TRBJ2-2	CATSSGVDTGELFF	TGTGCCACCTCGTCAGGAGTGGACACCGGGGAGCTGTTTTTT
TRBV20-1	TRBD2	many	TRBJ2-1	CSAIGGTSPYNEQFF	TGCAGTGCTATTGGGGGGACTAGCCCCTACAATGAGCAGTTCTTC
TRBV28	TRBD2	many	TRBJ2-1	CASSPGGGGSLFEQFF	TGTGCCAGCAGCCCTGGGGGTGGCGGGAGTTTATTTGAGCAGTTCTTC
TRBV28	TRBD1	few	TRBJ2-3	CASSLLGDRVDTQYF	TGTGCCAGCAGTTTACTGGGTGACAGGGTGGATACGCAGTATTTT
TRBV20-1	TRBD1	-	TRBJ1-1	CSARNRGFVTEAFF	TGCAGTGCTAGAAACAGGGGTTTCGTCACTGAAGCTTTCTTT
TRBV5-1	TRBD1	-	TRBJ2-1	CASSKGQGRGEQFF	TGCGCCAGCAGCAAGGGACAGGGGCGCGGTGAGCAGTTCTTC
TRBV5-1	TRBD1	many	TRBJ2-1	CASSPGGNNEQFF	TGCGCCAGCAGCCCAGGGGGCAACAATGAGCAGTTCTTC
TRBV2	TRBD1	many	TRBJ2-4	CASSLGQGDLAKNIQYF	TGTGCCAGCAGTCTAGGACAGGGGGACCTAGCCAAAAACATTCAGTACTTC
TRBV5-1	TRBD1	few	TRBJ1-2	CASSLARGGTGDGYTF	TGCGCCAGCAGCTTGGCCCGAGGTGGGACAGGGGATGGCTACACCTTC
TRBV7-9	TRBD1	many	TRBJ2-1	CASSSTRGTGGYNEQFF	TGTGCCAGCAGCTCCACTAGGGGGACAGGGGGCTACAATGAGCAGTTCTTC
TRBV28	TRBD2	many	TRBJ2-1	CASSSLFSGGATGEQFF	TGTGCCAGCAGTTCTCTGTTCAGCGGGGGGGCGACGGGTGAGCAGTTCTTC
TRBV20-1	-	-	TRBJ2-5	CSARRPSLGTQYF	TGCAGTGCTAGACGGCCTAGCCTCGGGACCCAGTACTTC
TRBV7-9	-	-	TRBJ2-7	CASKGSPYEQYF	TGTGCCAGCAAGGGCAGCCCCTACGAGCAGTACTTC
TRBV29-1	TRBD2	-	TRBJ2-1	CSVGKRASGGNEQFF	TGCAGCGTGGGGAAACGGGCTAGCGGGGGAAATGAGCAGTTCTTC
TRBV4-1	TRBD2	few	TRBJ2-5	CASSQDPSGGAGETQYF	TGCGCCAGCAGCCAAGATCCCAGCGGGGGGGCCGGAGAGACCCAGTACTTC
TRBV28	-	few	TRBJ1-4	CASSGPGTSSNEKLFF	TGTGCCAGCAGCGGACCCGGGACATCTTCGAATGAAAAACTGTTTTTT
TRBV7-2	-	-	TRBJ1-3	CASSLGPDRTGNTIYF	TGTGCCAGCAGCTTAGGCCCGGACAGAACTGGAAACACCATATATTTT
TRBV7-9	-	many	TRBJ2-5	CASSLRRQETQYF	TGTGCCAGCAGCTTAAGGAGGCAAGAGACCCAGTACTTC
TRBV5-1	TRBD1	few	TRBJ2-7	CASSPGTGALAYEQYF	TGCGCCAGCAGCCCCGGGACAGGGGCACTAGCATACGAGCAGTACTTC
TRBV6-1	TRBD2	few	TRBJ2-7	CASSEAIGGRDYEQYF	TGTGCCAGCAGTGAAGCAATCGGGGGGAGAGACTACGAGCAGTACTTC
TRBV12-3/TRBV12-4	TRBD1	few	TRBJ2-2	CASSKTAGGAVGELFF	TGTGCCAGCAGCAAAACCGCAGGGGGCGCAGTAGGGGAGCTGTTTTTT